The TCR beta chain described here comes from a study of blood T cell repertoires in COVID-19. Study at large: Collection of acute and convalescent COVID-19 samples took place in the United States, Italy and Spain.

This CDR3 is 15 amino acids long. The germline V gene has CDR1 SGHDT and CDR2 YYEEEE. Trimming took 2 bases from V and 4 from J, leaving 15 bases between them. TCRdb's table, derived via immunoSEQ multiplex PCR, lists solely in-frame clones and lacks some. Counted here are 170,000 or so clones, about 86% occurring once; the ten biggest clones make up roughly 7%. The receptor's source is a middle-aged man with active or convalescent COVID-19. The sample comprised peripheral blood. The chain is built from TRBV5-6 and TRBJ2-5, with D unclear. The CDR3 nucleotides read TGTGCCAGCAGCTTTCGTCGTTCACTTGGAGAGACCCAGTACTTC. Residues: CASSFRRSLGETQYF.